The text below deals with one TCR beta chain. Germline lookup yields CDR1 SGDLS and CDR2 YYNGEE. The CDR3 loop spans 15 amino acids. Trimming removed 3 bases from V and 6 bases from J; junction bases left unmatched: 9. This sample was included in a study of blood T cell repertoires in COVID-19. Turning to the study itself: The United States, Italy and Spain supplied acute and convalescent COVID-19 samples.

Per the original data handling: Reference gene primer amplification yielded estimated nucleated cell counts. Profiling relied on immunoSEQ multiplex PCR, and the TCRdb table lists in-frame clones only, not all of them. The DNA gave D and trimming, while V, J and clone size come from that table. The data hold some 60,000 clones, with approximately 85% observed a single time. Sequenced: peripheral blood. This chain connects TRBV9 to TRBJ2-3; 8 nucleotides line up with TRBD2. This TCR was recovered from a human donor in a cohort sampled during active COVID-19. The CDR3 reads CASSASGGTTDTQYF. CDR3 bases: TGTGCCAGCAGCGCCAGCGGGGGTACCACCGATACGCAGTATTTT. The whole variable domain, remainder taken from reference TRBV9 and TRBJ2-3, is DSGVTQTPKHLITATGQRVTLRCSPRSGDLSVYWYQQSLDQGLQFLIQYYNGEERAKGNILERFSAQQFPDLHSELNLSSLELGDSALYFCASSASGGTTDTQYFGPGTRLTVL.